This passage covers 30 T cell receptor beta chains from one sample sequenced in a study of T cells in Graves' hyperthyroidism and ophthalmopathy. Regions amplified from RNA transcripts were the TCR beta CDR3 regions. First-round RT-PCR of the TCR CDR3 relied on the HTBI primer set. TCRdb itself ran the multiplex PCR reads through MiXCR, one entry per CDR3 protein. This table has over 700,000 distinct CDR3 sequences, 35% to 45% appearing once. Input material: blood. The receptors were gathered from a man aged 18 to 29 with Graves' hyperthyroidism.

This clonotype came up many times. The gene calls are TRBV10-3 and TRBJ2-2; D perhaps matches TRBD1 (5 bases). The ends were cut back, 5 bases at V and 2 bases at J, with 9 bases in the middle. Germline assignment: CDR1 ENHRY and CDR2 SYGVKD. CDR3 size: 14 residues. The CDR3 region is CAISSGHNTGELFF. The CDR3 region has the DNA TGTGCCATCAGTTCTGGACATAACACCGGGGAGCTGTTTTTT.

This sequence joins TRBV12-3 or TRBV12-4 and TRBJ1-5; D ambiguous. Trimming cost V 6 bases and J 5 bases, with 11 bases left between them. This CDR3 is 13 amino acids long. CDR3 residues: CASRAREYQPQHF. CDR3 coding DNA: TGTGCCAGCAGGGCACGGGAGTATCAGCCCCAGCATTTT.

About this clonotype: A much larger clone lies one base from this, so it may be a read error. The rearrangement links TRBV5-1 to TRBJ1-1, with D maybe TRBD1 (6 bases). The CDR3 is 14 residues long. V lost 4 bases to trimming and J lost 1 base, with 11 bases between them. Germline lookup yields CDR1 SGHRS and CDR2 YFSETQ. CDR3 region: CASSTGHQNTEAFF. DNA of the CDR3: TGCGCCAGCAGCACGGGACACCAGAACACTGAAGCTTTCTTT. Variable domain in full (rest from reference TRBV5-1 and TRBJ1-1): KAGVTQTPRYLIKTRGQQVTLSCSPISGHRSVSWYQQTPGQGLQFLFEYFSETQRNKGNFPGRFSGRQFSNSRSEMNVSTLELGDSALYLCASSTGHQNTEAFFGQGTRLTVV.

In regard to this clonotype: This could be a read error, since a much larger clone is one nucleotide away. This chain uses TRBV4-1 with TRBJ2-7; D is perhaps TRBD1 or TRBD2 (5 bases each). Germline V CDR1 and CDR2: MGHRA, YSYEKL. CDR3 size: 15 residues. CDR3 sequence reads: CANSRSRDVTYEQYF. CDR3 in DNA: TGCGCCAACAGCCGTTCCCGGGACGTAACCTACGAGCAGTACTTC.

This clonotype came up a few times. J is TRBJ1-5 and V is TRBV2, with D possibly matching TRBD1 (5 bases). Germline V gene lookup returns CDR1 SNHLY and CDR2 FYNNEI. Trimming stripped 8 bases from V and 4 bases from J, with 12 bases between. The CDR3 length is 13 residues. CDR3 protein: CASRVRTNQPQHF. The CDR3 nucleotides read TGTGCCAGCCGAGTGAGGACAAATCAGCCCCAGCATTTT. The complete variable domain, with remaining parts taken from reference TRBV2 and TRBJ1-5, reads EPEVTQTPSHQVTQMGQEVILRCVPISNHLYFYWYRQILGQKVEFLVSFYNNEISEKSEIFDDQFSVERPDGSNFTLKIRSTKLEDSAMYFCASRVRTNQPQHFGDGTRLSIL.

This clonotype was recorded a few times. This sequence joins TRBV9 and TRBJ2-7; 10 nucleotides match TRBD2. The CDR3 covers 14 residues. CDR1 and CDR2 from the germline V gene are SGDLS and YYNGEE. V dropped 3 bases and J dropped 4; count of bases not matched to a gene: 4. DNA for the CDR3: TGTGCCAGCAGCGCCGGGACTAGCGAGTACGAGCAGTACTTC. Its protein is CASSAGTSEYEQYF.

With regard to this clonotype: An end of the junction does not agree with germline; a read error may underlie this. The V call is TRBV5-1, the J call TRBJ2-5; TRBD2 matches 8 bases. Germline CDR1 reads SGHRS; CDR2 reads YFSETQ. This CDR3 is built from 15 residues. CDR3: CASSPIAGSQESQYF. The CDR3 coding sequence is TGCGCCAGCAGCCCAATAGCGGGATCCCAAGAGAGCCAGTACTTC.

V is TRBV19 and J is TRBJ1-1, with D perhaps TRBD1 (6 bases). V was pared by 3 bases and J by 8 bases, with 13 bases between. The germline CDR1 and CDR2 sequences are LNHDA and SQIVND (reference sequence). This CDR3 is 13 amino acids long. Here the CDR3 DNA reads TGTGCCAGTAGTATGGGGTTTACAGGGGAAGCTTTCTTT. Protein product: CASSMGFTGEAFF. Combining the CDR3 with reference TRBV19 and TRBJ1-1 gives the whole variable domain DGGITQSPKYLFRKEGQNVTLSCEQNLNHDAMYWYRQDPGQGLRLIYYSQIVNDFQKGDIAEGYSVSREKKESFPLTVTSAQKNPTAFYLCASSMGFTGEAFFGQGTRLTVV.

This clonotype has just a few counts. At one end the junction does not follow the germline gene, possibly because of a read error. This chain uses TRBV5-1 with TRBJ2-6, with D possibly being TRBD1 (5 bases). The CDR3 totals 16 residues. CDR1 SGHRS and CDR2 YFSETQ come from the germline V gene. The CDR3 DNA is TGTGCCAGCAGCCAGGCTCAGGGTCAGGGGGCCAACGTCCTGACTTTC. Encoded protein: CASSQAQGQGANVLTF.

The genes are TRBV6-6 and TRBJ2-7; 7 bases are a match to TRBD2. Per the germline V gene, CDR1 is MNHNY and CDR2 is SVGAGI (reference sequence). V lost 5 bases, J lost 5 bases, and 18 bases stayed unmatched. This CDR3 contains 17 residues. In DNA, the CDR3 is TGTGCCAGCAGTCCCCTCGGCGGGGGTTCGGAACGCGACGAGCAGTACTTC. This gives the protein CASSPLGGGSERDEQYF.

This clonotype was seen more than once but under ten times. J is TRBJ2-7 and V is TRBV7-9, with a possible D match to TRBD1 (6 bases). V lost 6 bases and J lost 3, with 12 bases in between. In germline, CDR1 is SEHNR, CDR2 FQNEAQ (reference sequence). CDR3 length equals 13 residues. Written as DNA, the CDR3 is TGTGCCAGCAGATTTGGACAGAGCTACGAGCAGTACTTC. Translating gives CASRFGQSYEQYF.

Many counts were recorded for this clonotype. V and J are TRBV11-2 and TRBJ2-5; 7 positions match TRBD1. From germline, CDR1 is SGHAT and CDR2 FQNNGV. The CDR3 loop spans 13 amino acids. After removal of 6 bases from V and 4 bases from J, the junction contained 5 bases not matched to a gene. The CDR3 is CASRRQGSETQYF. The CDR3 DNA reads as TGTGCCAGCAGGAGACAGGGATCAGAGACCCAGTACTTC.

The count of this clonotype is one. This rearrangement joins TRBV11-2 to TRBJ1-3; 7 nucleotides align to TRBD1. With V trimmed by 8 bases and J by 0 bases, 16 bases remained unmatched. Looked up from germline, CDR1 is SGHAT and CDR2 is FQNNGV. There are 18 residues in the CDR3. The CDR3 protein is CASQGRRTGSYSGNTIYF. CDR3 DNA sequence: TGTGCCAGCCAGGGTAGAAGGACAGGTTCCTACTCTGGAAACACCATATATTTT. The whole variable domain, filled in from reference TRBV11-2 and TRBJ1-3, reads EAGVAQSPRYKIIEKRQSVAFWCNPISGHATLYWYQQILGQGPKLLIQFQNNGVVDDSQLPKDRFSAERLKGVDSTLKIQPAKLEDSAVYLCASQGRRTGSYSGNTIYFGEGSWLTVV.

This clonotype showed up many times. This rearrangement joins TRBV15 to TRBJ2-2, with no clear D. The germline V gene encodes CDR1 LNHNV and CDR2 YYDKDF (reference sequence). Trimming left V 0 bases short and J 8 bases short, with 7 bases between. The CDR3 extends over 13 amino acids. CDR3 sequence (DNA): TGTGCCACCAGCAGAGATACCCATGGGGAGCTGTTTTTT. It codes for CATSRDTHGELFF. Variable domain in full (rest from reference TRBV15 and TRBJ2-2): DAMVIQNPRYQVTQFGKPVTLSCSQTLNHNVMYWYQQKSSQAPKLLFHYYDKDFNNEADTPDNFQSRRPNTSFCFLDIRSPGLGDTAMYLCATSRDTHGELFFGEGSRLTVL.

This clonotype was counted once. The V and J genes are TRBV4-3 and TRBJ1-5, with D maybe TRBD1 (6 bases). CDR1 is LGHNA, CDR2 YSLEER, per germline. The CDR3 contains 15 residues. With 0 bases removed from V and 7 bases from J, the gap between germline ends came to 13 bases. The CDR3 sequence: CASSQDTGAGQPQHF. The CDR3 region has the DNA TGCGCCAGCAGCCAAGATACGGGGGCAGGACAGCCCCAGCATTTT.

This clonotype has a count of ten or more. The junction departs from the called germline gene at one end, perhaps through a read error. This chain connects TRBV2 to TRBJ2-5, with D perhaps TRBD1 (6 bases). CDR1 is SNHLY, CDR2 FYNNEI, per germline. The CDR3 has 16 amino acids. CDR3 sequence: CASSDDVDRPQATQYF. The CDR3 DNA sequence: TGTGCCAGCAGTGACGATGTCGACAGGCCTCAAGCGACCCAGTACTTC.

Concerning this clonotype: A read error is possible here, since a much larger clone lies one base away. The genes are TRBV25-1 and TRBJ1-1; no definite D call. Germline V gives CDR1 MGHDK, CDR2 SYGVNS. The CDR3 runs to 14 residues. The CDR3 bases are TGTGTCAGCAGTGCCCGACACATAAACACTGAAGCTTTCTTT. Its protein product is CVSSARHINTEAFF. The full variable domain, its missing parts supplied by reference TRBV25-1 and TRBJ1-1, is EADIYQTPRYLVIGTGKKITLECSQTMGHDKMYWYQQDPGMELHLIHYSYGVNSTEKGDLSSESTVSRIRTEHFPLTLESARPSHTSQYLCVSSARHINTEAFFGQGTRLTVV.

The CDR3 DNA is TGCGCCAGCAGCCCCTATAGGACTAGCGAACCCTACGAGCAGTACTTC. It is translated as CASSPYRTSEPYEQYF. V gene TRBV4-1 combines with J gene TRBJ2-7; 9 bases match TRBD2. The ends lost 4 bases at V and 2 bases at J; junction bases unmatched: 9. In germline, CDR1 is MGHRA, CDR2 YSYEKL. This CDR3 has 16 residues.

In this sample, this clonotype turned up many times. This sequence joins TRBV7-9 and TRBJ1-2, with 9 bases lining up with TRBD1. The germline gives CDR1 SEHNR, CDR2 FQNEAQ (reference sequence). The CDR3 length is 14 residues. V trimming: 5 bases; J trimming: 8 bases; junction bases outside the gene matches: 9. CDR3 coding DNA: TGTGCCAGCAGCACAGCGGGACAGGGATCCGGCTACACCTTC. It yields the protein CASSTAGQGSGYTF.

Only a few counts were recorded for this clonotype. The J gene is TRBJ2-5, the V gene TRBV5-1; possibly TRBD1 or TRBD2 for D (6 bases each). V was cut by 5 bases and J by 3 bases, with 20 bases left in between. The germline V gene has CDR1 SGHRS and CDR2 YFSETQ. The CDR3 length is 16 residues. The CDR3 sequence is CASRGNRGTWEETQYF. In DNA form, the CDR3 reads TGCGCCAGCAGAGGGAATAGGGGGACTTGGGAAGAGACCCAGTACTTC.

This sequence joins TRBV6-5 and TRBJ2-7; 13 bases are a match to TRBD2. Trimming took 4 bases from V and 6 from J; bases not matched to a gene: 3. Germline V gene sequence: CDR1 MNHEY, CDR2 SVGAGI. The CDR3 is 14 residues long. The CDR3 sequence is CASSFGLAGVEQYF. The CDR3 nucleotides are TGTGCCAGCAGTTTCGGACTAGCGGGAGTCGAGCAGTACTTC.

The chain couples TRBV6-5 to TRBJ2-5; D is possibly TRBD1 (6 bases). The CDR3 is made up of 13 amino acids. Germline V CDR1 and CDR2: MNHEY, SVGAGI. V was clipped by 7 bases and J by 6 bases, with 15 bases between them. As DNA, the CDR3 is TGTGCCAGCATACCGCCTGGGGGCAAGACCCAGTACTTC. Translating it yields CASIPPGGKTQYF.

This clonotype was seen at least ten times. The chain links TRBV19 to TRBJ2-6; D possibly corresponds to TRBD2 (5 bases). V was trimmed by 7 bases and J by 0 bases, leaving 7 bases between them. The CDR3 has 14 amino acids. CDR1 LNHDA and CDR2 SQIVND come from the germline V gene (reference sequence). CDR3 coding DNA: TGTGCCAGTACGGCGGGCTCTGGGGCCAACGTCCTGACTTTC. Translating gives CASTAGSGANVLTF. The variable domain in full, completed from reference TRBV19 and TRBJ2-6, reads DGGITQSPKYLFRKEGQNVTLSCEQNLNHDAMYWYRQDPGQGLRLIYYSQIVNDFQKGDIAEGYSVSREKKESFPLTVTSAQKNPTAFYLCASTAGSGANVLTFGAGSRLTVL.

This clonotype was seen more than once but under ten times. The rearrangement uses TRBV6-5 and TRBJ2-7; D possibly corresponds to TRBD1 (5 bases). The CDR3 length is 17 residues. Germline V gene sequence: CDR1 MNHEY, CDR2 SVGAGI. The germline V and J ends were trimmed by 0 bases and 3 bases, with 18 bases remaining between them. The CDR3 region is CASSYSSSTGAFYEQYF. CDR3 nucleotides: TGTGCCAGCAGTTACTCGAGTTCTACAGGTGCCTTCTACGAGCAGTACTTC.

The J gene is TRBJ2-6, the V gene TRBV5-1; D possibly corresponds to TRBD1 (5 bases). This CDR3 is built from 14 residues. The germline V gene encodes CDR1 SGHRS and CDR2 YFSETQ. V shed 6 bases and J shed 0 bases, with 7 bases lying between them. The CDR3 DNA reads TGCGCCAGCACTCAGGGCTCTGGGGCCAACGTCCTGACTTTC. Encoded protein: CASTQGSGANVLTF. The whole variable domain, remainder taken from reference TRBV5-1 and TRBJ2-6, is KAGVTQTPRYLIKTRGQQVTLSCSPISGHRSVSWYQQTPGQGLQFLFEYFSETQRNKGNFPGRFSGRQFSNSRSEMNVSTLELGDSALYLCASTQGSGANVLTFGAGSRLTVL.

The chain couples TRBV20-1 to TRBJ1-6, with D possibly being TRBD1 (6 bases). Germline CDR1 is DFQATT and CDR2 is SNEGSKA (reference sequence). The length of the CDR3 is 17 residues. V was pared by 0 bases and J by 0 bases, with 12 bases between. The CDR3 DNA sequence: TGCAGTGCTAGAGATATCACAGGGAACTCCTATAATTCACCCCTCCACTTT. Encoded protein: CSARDITGNSYNSPLHF.

The chain links TRBV7-2 to TRBJ2-5, with D perhaps matching TRBD1 (6 bases). Germline CDR1 and CDR2: SGHTA and FQGNSA. Trimming took 5 bases from V and 4 from J, leaving 17 bases between them. The CDR3 extends over 15 amino acids. CDR3 region: CASSTVRGYRETQYF. In DNA form, the CDR3 reads TGTGCCAGCAGCACCGTAAGGGGGTATAGAGAGACCCAGTACTTC.

The J gene is TRBJ2-7, the V gene TRBV20-1; 9 bases fit TRBD2. CDR3 length: 15 residues. Germline CDR1 and CDR2: DFQATT and SNEGSKA (reference sequence). J was trimmed by 3 bases and V by 3 bases; bases with no gene match: 9. CDR3 in DNA: TGCAGTGCTAGGCTTTTTAGCGGGAGTTTCTACGAGCAGTACTTC. Translated: CSARLFSGSFYEQYF.

This clonotype was recorded at least ten times. The junction and the germline gene differ at one end; a read error may be behind it. The rearrangement links TRBV5-1 to TRBJ2-6; D remains ambiguous. Per germline, CDR1 SGHRS and CDR2 YFSETQ. The CDR3 loop spans 15 amino acids. CDR3 protein: CASSLDGSGANVLTF. DNA of the CDR3: TGTGCCAGCAGCTTAGACGGCTCTGGGGCCAACGTCCTGACTTTC.

This clonotype was recorded at least ten times. This chain uses TRBV19 with TRBJ2-2; 8 bases are shared with TRBD2. CDR3 length equals 15 residues. The germline CDR1 and CDR2 sequences are LNHDA and SQIVND (reference sequence). Germline trimming cut 4 bases from V and 1 base from J; bases unmatched to any gene: 2. The CDR3 sequence is CASSRLAGNTGELFF. The CDR3 bases are TGTGCCAGTAGTAGGCTAGCGGGGAACACCGGGGAGCTGTTTTTT.